These T cell receptor beta chains were read from a single sample in a study of blood T cell repertoires in COVID-19. The protocol was immunoSEQ multiplex PCR, while the TCRdb copy is restricted to in-frame clones and leaves out a portion. Altogether roughly 100,000 clones are present, around 86% being singletons, with the ten largest covering around 3%. Sample: peripheral blood. The origin of the receptors is a man between 45 and 60 years old with active or convalescent COVID-19. CDR3s include the opening cysteine and the closing phenylalanine or tryptophan. The D gene is left open where the match is weak. Some rows mark clone size as missing; the rest say once, few, many or name a class of expanded clone.

NA	TRBV4-1	few	TRBJ1-2	CASSLAQGVINYGYTF	TGCGCCAGCAGCCTGGCGCAAGGGGTCATTAACTATGGCTACACCTTC
TRBD1	TRBV28	NA	TRBJ1-1	CASPPPTGTNTEAFF	TGTGCCAGCCCCCCTCCGACAGGGACGAACACTGAAGCTTTCTTT
NA	TRBV27	NA	TRBJ2-2	CARPTPPGHNTGELFF	TGTGCCAGACCTACTCCTCCGGGACACAACACCGGGGAGCTGTTTTTT
NA	TRBV12-3/TRBV12-4	NA	TRBJ1-5	CASTTERQPQHF	TGTGCCAGCACCACCGAGAGGCAGCCCCAGCATTTT
NA	TRBV19	NA	TRBJ1-5	CASSIGSQGSNQPQHF	TGTGCCAGTAGTATAGGGTCTCAGGGGAGCAATCAGCCCCAGCATTTT
TRBD1	TRBV28	NA	TRBJ2-1	CASSTLPTGGMDNEQFF	TGTGCCAGCAGTACCCTTCCCACAGGGGGCATGGACAATGAGCAGTTCTTC
TRBD2	TRBV28	NA	TRBJ2-1	CASTIFSGSSYNEQFF	TGTGCCAGCACCATCTTTAGCGGGAGCTCCTACAATGAGCAGTTCTTC
TRBD1	TRBV7-9	NA	TRBJ2-2	CASSWTGNGIGELFF	TGTGCCAGCAGCTGGACAGGGAACGGAATAGGGGAGCTGTTTTTT
NA	TRBV5-8	NA	TRBJ1-4	CASSFQTGSATNEKLFF	TGTGCCAGCAGCTTCCAGACAGGAAGTGCAACTAATGAAAAACTGTTTTTT
NA	TRBV10-2	NA	TRBJ1-5	CASIPGRDSNQPQHF	TGCGCCAGTATACCGGGCCGGGATAGCAATCAGCCCCAGCATTTT
NA	TRBV6-4	NA	TRBJ1-1	CASSDSSGNTEAFF	TGTGCCAGCAGTGACTCTTCCGGGAACACTGAAGCTTTCTTT
NA	TRBV12-3/TRBV12-4	NA	TRBJ1-2	CASNSRDTSYTF	TGTGCCAGCAATTCTAGGGACACCAGCTACACCTTC
NA	TRBV7-2	NA	TRBJ2-3	CASSLEAGDTQYF	TGTGCCAGCAGCTTAGAGGCGGGGGATACGCAGTATTTT
TRBD1	TRBV19	few	TRBJ2-6	CASSVRDRGYSGANVLTF	TGTGCCAGTAGTGTCCGGGACAGGGGTTACTCTGGGGCCAACGTCCTGACTTTC
TRBD1	TRBV27	NA	TRBJ1-4	CASSLEQGGEKLFF	TGTGCCAGCAGTTTGGAACAGGGGGGTGAAAAACTGTTTTTT
NA	TRBV6-5	once	TRBJ1-1	CANKGGDTEAFF	TGTGCCAATAAGGGGGGGGACACTGAAGCTTTCTTT
NA	TRBV9	NA	TRBJ2-5	CASSIADLGGETQYF	TGTGCCAGCAGCATAGCAGATCTAGGGGGAGAGACCCAGTACTTC
NA	TRBV5-1	NA	TRBJ2-2	CASSLELAGELFF	TGCGCCAGCAGCTTGGAGCTAGCCGGGGAGCTGTTTTTT
TRBD1	TRBV3-1/TRBV3-2	NA	TRBJ2-2	CASSHEILGQGLNTGELFF	TGTGCCAGCAGCCATGAAATCCTGGGACAGGGACTAAACACCGGGGAGCTGTTTTTT
TRBD1	TRBV7-2	few	TRBJ1-4	CASSRDRGNEKLFF	TGTGCCAGCAGCAGGGACAGGGGGAATGAAAAACTGTTTTTT
NA	TRBV3-1/TRBV3-2	NA	TRBJ2-2	CASSPPGLSNTGELFF	TGTGCCAGCAGCCCCCCGGGACTCTCGAACACCGGGGAGCTGTTTTTT
NA	TRBV13	NA	TRBJ1-6	CASSLGTGNSPLHF	TGTGCCAGCAGCTTAGGGACGGGTAATTCACCCCTCCACTTT
TRBD1	TRBV5-1	NA	TRBJ2-5	CASSLDPGDRGKTQYF	TGCGCCAGCAGCTTGGACCCCGGGGACAGGGGGAAGACCCAGTACTTC
TRBD1	TRBV6-5	NA	TRBJ1-3	CASSSSGGSGNTIYF	TGTGCCAGCAGTTCCTCAGGGGGCTCTGGAAACACCATATATTTT
NA	TRBV12-3/TRBV12-4	NA	TRBJ2-7	CASSLRESTEQYF	TGTGCCAGCAGTTTACGGGAGTCAACGGAGCAGTACTTC
NA	TRBV2	NA	TRBJ2-1	CASSGQGNEQFF	TGTGCCAGCAGTGGTCAGGGAAATGAGCAGTTCTTC
TRBD2	TRBV5-4	few	TRBJ2-1	CASSLPGGPYEQFF	TGTGCCAGCAGCTTACCGGGGGGGCCATATGAGCAGTTCTTC
NA	TRBV5-8	NA	TRBJ1-5	CASAWDSNQPQHF	TGTGCCAGCGCTTGGGACTCGAATCAGCCCCAGCATTTT
TRBD1	TRBV30	NA	TRBJ1-5	CAWSPGQGNQPQHF	TGTGCCTGGAGTCCCGGACAGGGCAATCAGCCCCAGCATTTT
TRBD1	TRBV10-3	NA	TRBJ2-7	CAIRERQGPYEQYF	TGTGCCATCAGGGAAAGACAGGGTCCCTACGAGCAGTACTTC
TRBD2	TRBV7-9	few	TRBJ2-2	CASSRRTSESTGELFF	TGTGCCAGCAGCCGGAGGACTAGCGAGTCCACCGGGGAGCTGTTTTTT
TRBD2	TRBV7-2	NA	TRBJ2-7	CASSLAARTSGSYEQYF	TGTGCCAGCAGCTTAGCGGCACGGACTAGCGGATCCTACGAGCAGTACTTC
NA	TRBV5-1	NA	TRBJ2-2	CASSQGNTGELFF	TGCGCCAGCAGCCAGGGAAACACCGGGGAGCTGTTTTTT
NA	TRBV6-5	NA	TRBJ1-1	CASGPPGVVAFF	TGTGCCAGCGGACCCCCAGGGGTTGTAGCTTTCTTT
NA	TRBV18	NA	TRBJ1-2	CASSPLLVRGSGYTF	TGTGCCAGCTCACCACTCCTGGTCAGGGGATCTGGCTACACCTTC
NA	TRBV28	NA	TRBJ1-2	CASSETGRNYGYTF	TGTGCCAGCAGCGAAACAGGACGGAACTATGGCTACACCTTC
NA	TRBV4-1	NA	TRBJ2-5	CASSQVAEWETQYF	TGCGCCAGCAGCCAAGTCGCCGAGTGGGAGACCCAGTACTTC
NA	TRBV10-3	NA	TRBJ1-3	CAITGGNTIYF	TGTGCCATCACGGGGGGAAACACCATATATTTT
TRBD1	TRBV20-1	once	TRBJ2-5	CSASNTGQGRETQYF	TGCAGTGCTAGTAACACCGGACAGGGGAGGGAGACCCAGTACTTC
TRBD2	TRBV9	once	TRBJ2-3	CASSPFSGTSTDTQYF	TGTGCCAGCAGCCCTTTTAGCGGGACTAGCACAGATACGCAGTATTTT
TRBD1	TRBV6-4	NA	TRBJ2-1	CASSDLPGGSYNEQFF	TGTGCCAGCAGTGACTTACCAGGGGGCTCCTACAATGAGCAGTTCTTC
TRBD1	TRBV6-1	NA	TRBJ1-5	CASSEASTGGGQPQHF	TGTGCCAGCAGTGAAGCGTCGACAGGGGGGGGACAGCCCCAGCATTTT
NA	TRBV30	NA	TRBJ1-5	CAWSPGTLNQPQHF	TGTGCCTGGAGTCCCGGGACACTCAATCAGCCCCAGCATTTT
TRBD1	TRBV25-1	NA	TRBJ1-1	CASSRTGAGRAFF	TGTGCCAGCAGTCGAACAGGGGCGGGCAGGGCTTTCTTT
TRBD1	TRBV6-2/TRBV6-3	NA	TRBJ2-2	CASSYSMGTGITGELFF	TGTGCCAGCAGTTACTCGATGGGGACAGGGATCACCGGGGAGCTGTTTTTT
NA	TRBV12-3/TRBV12-4	few	TRBJ2-2	CASSFSSGGELFF	TGTGCCAGCAGTTTTTCGTCCGGCGGGGAGCTGTTTTTT